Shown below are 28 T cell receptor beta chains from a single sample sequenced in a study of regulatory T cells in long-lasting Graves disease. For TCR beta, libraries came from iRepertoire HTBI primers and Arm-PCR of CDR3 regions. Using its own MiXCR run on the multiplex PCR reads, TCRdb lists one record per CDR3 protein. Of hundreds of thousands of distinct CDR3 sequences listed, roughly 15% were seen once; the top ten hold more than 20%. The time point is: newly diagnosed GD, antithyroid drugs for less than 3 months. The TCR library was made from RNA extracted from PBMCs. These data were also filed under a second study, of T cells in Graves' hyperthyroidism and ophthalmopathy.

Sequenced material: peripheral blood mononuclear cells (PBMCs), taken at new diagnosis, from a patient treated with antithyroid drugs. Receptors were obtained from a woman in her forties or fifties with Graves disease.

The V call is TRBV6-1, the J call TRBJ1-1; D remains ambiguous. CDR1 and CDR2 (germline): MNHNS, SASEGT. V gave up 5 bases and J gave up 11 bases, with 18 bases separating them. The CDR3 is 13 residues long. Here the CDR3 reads CASSTWERPEAFF. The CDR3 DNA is TGTGCCAGCAGTACCTGGGAAAGACCCGAGGCTTTCTTT.

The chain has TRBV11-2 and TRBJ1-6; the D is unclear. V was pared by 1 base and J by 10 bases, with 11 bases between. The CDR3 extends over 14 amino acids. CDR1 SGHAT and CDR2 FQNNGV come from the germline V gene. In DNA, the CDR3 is TGTGCCAGCAGCTTAGGGGCTGGGCGATCACCCCTCCACTTT. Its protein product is CASSLGAGRSPLHF.

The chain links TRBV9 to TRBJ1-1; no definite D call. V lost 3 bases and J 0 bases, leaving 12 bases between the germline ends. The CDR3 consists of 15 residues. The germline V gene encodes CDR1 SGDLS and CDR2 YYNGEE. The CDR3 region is CASSGHKGVNTEAFF. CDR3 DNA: TGTGCCAGCAGCGGACACAAGGGAGTGAACACTGAAGCTTTCTTT.

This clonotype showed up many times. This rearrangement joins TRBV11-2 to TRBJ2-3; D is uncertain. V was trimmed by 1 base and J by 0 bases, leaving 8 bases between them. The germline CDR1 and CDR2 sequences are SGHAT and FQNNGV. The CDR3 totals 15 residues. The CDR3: CASSLVSPSTDTQYF. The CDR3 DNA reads TGTGCCAGCAGCTTAGTAAGCCCCAGCACAGATACGCAGTATTTT.

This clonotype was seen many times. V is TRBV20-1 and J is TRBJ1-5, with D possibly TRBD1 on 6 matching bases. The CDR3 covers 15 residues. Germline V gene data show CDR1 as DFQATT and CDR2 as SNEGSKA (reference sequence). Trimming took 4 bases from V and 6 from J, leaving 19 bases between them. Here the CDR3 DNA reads TGCAGTGCTAACCGCGGGGGGGCGGCTGTTCAGCCCCAGCATTTT. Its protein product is CSANRGGAAVQPQHF.

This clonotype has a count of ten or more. The CDR3 reads CASSARDRASSNQPQHF. CDR3 DNA sequence: TGTGCCAGTAGCGCCAGGGACAGGGCGTCTAGCAATCAGCCCCAGCATTTT. The V and J genes are TRBV19 and TRBJ1-5, with 9 bases identical to TRBD1. From germline, CDR1 is LNHDA and CDR2 SQIVND (reference sequence). The CDR3 is 17 residues long. The ends lost 6 bases at V and 0 bases at J; junction bases unmatched: 9.

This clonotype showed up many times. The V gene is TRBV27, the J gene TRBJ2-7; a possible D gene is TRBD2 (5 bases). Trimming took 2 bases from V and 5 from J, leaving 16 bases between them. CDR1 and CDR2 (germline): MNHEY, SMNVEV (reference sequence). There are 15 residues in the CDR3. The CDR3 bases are TGTGCCAGCAGTTTAGTAAGAGGGTCGGCCCACGAGCAGTACTTC. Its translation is CASSLVRGSAHEQYF.

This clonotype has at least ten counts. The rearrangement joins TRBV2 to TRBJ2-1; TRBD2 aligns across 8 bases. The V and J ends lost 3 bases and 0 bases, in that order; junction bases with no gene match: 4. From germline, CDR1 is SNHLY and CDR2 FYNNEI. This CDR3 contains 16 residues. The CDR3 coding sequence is TGTGCCAGCAGTGACTCCGGGGGGGTCTCCTACAATGAGCAGTTCTTC. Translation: CASSDSGGVSYNEQFF.

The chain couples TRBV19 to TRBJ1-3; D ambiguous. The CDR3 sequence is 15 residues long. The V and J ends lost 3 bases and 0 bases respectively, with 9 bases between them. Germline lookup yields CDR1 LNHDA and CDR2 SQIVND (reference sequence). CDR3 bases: TGTGCCAGTAGTATCTCCATAAGCTCTGGAAACACCATATATTTT. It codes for CASSISISSGNTIYF.

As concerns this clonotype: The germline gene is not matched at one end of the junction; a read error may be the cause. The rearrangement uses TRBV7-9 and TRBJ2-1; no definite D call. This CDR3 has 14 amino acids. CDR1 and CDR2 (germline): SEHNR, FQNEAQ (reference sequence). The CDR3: CAGSLVSTHNEQFF. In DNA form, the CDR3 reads TGTGCCGGCAGCTTAGTGAGTACCCACAATGAGCAGTTCTTC.

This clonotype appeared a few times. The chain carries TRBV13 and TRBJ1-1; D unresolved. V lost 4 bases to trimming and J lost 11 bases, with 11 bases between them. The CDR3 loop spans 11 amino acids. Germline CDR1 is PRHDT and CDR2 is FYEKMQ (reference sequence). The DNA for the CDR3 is TGTGCCAGCAGCTCCTCGAGGCTTGCTTTCTTT. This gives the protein CASSSSRLAFF.

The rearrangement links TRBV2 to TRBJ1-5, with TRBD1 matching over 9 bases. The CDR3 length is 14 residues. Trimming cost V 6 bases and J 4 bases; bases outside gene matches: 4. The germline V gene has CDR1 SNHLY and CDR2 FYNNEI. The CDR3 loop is CASRGTGTNQPQHF. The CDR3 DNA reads TGTGCCAGCAGAGGGACAGGGACTAATCAGCCCCAGCATTTT.

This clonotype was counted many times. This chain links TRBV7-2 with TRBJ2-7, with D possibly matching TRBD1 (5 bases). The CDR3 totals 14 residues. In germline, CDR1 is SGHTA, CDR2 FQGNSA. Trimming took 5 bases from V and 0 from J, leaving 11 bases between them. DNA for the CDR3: TGTGCCAGCAGCCCTCCGACAGACTCCTACGAGCAGTACTTC. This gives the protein CASSPPTDSYEQYF.

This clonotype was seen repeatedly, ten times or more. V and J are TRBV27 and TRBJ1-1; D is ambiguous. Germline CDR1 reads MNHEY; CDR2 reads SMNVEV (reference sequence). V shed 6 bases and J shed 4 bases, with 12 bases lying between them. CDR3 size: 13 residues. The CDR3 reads CASRQNAVTEAFF. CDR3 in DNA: TGTGCCAGCAGGCAGAACGCGGTCACTGAAGCTTTCTTT.

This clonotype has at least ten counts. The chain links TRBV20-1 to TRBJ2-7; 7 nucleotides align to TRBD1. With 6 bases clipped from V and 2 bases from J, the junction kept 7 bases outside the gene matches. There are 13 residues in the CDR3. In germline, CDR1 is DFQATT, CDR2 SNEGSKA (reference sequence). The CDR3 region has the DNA TGCAGTGCCCAGATCGGGACAGCCTACGAGCAGTACTTC. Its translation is CSAQIGTAYEQYF.

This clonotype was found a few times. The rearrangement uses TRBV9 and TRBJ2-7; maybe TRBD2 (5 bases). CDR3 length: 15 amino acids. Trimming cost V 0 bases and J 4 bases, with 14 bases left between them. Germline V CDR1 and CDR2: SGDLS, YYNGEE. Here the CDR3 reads CASSVDAGRWYEQYF. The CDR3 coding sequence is TGTGCCAGCAGCGTAGATGCGGGCAGGTGGTACGAGCAGTACTTC.

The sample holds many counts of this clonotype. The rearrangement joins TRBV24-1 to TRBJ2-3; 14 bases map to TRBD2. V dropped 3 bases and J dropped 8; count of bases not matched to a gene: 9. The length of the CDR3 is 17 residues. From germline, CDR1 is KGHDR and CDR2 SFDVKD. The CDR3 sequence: CATSDQGTSGGIGTQYF. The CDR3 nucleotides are TGTGCCACCAGTGATCAAGGGACTAGCGGGGGAATCGGTACGCAGTATTTT.

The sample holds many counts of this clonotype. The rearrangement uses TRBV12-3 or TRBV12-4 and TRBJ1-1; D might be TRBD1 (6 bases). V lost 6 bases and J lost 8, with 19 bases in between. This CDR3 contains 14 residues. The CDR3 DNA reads TGTGCCAGCAGAGGGGGACGCAGGATCTTAGAAGCTTTCTTT. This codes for CASRGGRRILEAFF.

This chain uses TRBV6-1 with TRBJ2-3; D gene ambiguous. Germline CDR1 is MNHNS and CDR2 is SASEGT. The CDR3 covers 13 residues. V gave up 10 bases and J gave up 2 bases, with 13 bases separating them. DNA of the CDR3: TGTGCCACCGCTGACTTCCCCACAGATACGCAGTATTTT. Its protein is CATADFPTDTQYF.

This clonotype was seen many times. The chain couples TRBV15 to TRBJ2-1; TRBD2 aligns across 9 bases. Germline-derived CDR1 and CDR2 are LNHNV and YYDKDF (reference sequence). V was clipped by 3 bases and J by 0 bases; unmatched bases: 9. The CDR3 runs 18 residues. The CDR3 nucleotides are TGTGCCACCAGCAGGGTTAGCGGGGGAGCTCTCTCCTACAATGAGCAGTTCTTC. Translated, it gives CATSRVSGGALSYNEQFF.

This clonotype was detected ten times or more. The CDR3 DNA reads as TGTGCCAGCAGCTTGGACCGGGAATGGGATACGCAGTATTTT. This translates into CASSLDREWDTQYF. This chain links TRBV5-5 with TRBJ2-3; possible D gene TRBD2, 5 bases. With 0 bases removed from V and 6 bases from J, the gap between germline ends came to 11 bases. The germline V gene has CDR1 SGHKS and CDR2 YYEKEE (reference sequence). The CDR3 contains 14 residues.

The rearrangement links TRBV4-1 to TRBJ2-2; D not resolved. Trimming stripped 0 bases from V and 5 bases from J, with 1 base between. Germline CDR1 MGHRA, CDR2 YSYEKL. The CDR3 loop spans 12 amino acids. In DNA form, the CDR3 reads TGCGCCAGCAGCCAAGAAACCGGGGAGCTGTTTTTT. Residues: CASSQETGELFF.

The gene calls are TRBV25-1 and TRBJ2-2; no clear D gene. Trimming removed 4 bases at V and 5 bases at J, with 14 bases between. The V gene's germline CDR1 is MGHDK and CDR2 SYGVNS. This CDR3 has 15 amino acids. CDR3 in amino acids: CASSGRQQNTGELFF. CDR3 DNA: TGTGCCAGCAGTGGAAGGCAGCAGAATACCGGGGAGCTGTTTTTT.

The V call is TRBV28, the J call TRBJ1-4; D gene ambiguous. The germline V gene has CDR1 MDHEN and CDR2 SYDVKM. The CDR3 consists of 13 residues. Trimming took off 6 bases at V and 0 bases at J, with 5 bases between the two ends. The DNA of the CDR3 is TGTGCCAGCAGGAGGGCAACTAATGAAAAACTGTTTTTT. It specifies CASRRATNEKLFF.

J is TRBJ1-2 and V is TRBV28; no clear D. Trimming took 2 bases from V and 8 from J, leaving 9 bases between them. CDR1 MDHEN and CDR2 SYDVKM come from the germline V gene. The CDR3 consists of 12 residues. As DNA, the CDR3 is TGTGCCAGCAGTTTAAGCACAGCCGGCTACACCTTC. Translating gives CASSLSTAGYTF.

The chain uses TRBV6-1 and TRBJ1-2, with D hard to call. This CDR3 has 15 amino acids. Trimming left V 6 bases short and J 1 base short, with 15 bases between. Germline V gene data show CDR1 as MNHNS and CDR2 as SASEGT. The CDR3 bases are TGTGCCAGCAGCTCGGAACCAAATCTTAACTATGGCTACACCTTC. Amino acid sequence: CASSSEPNLNYGYTF.

CDR3 sequence reads: CASSEVLRTGWSPLHF. DNA for the CDR3: TGTGCCAGCAGTGAAGTCCTTAGGACAGGGTGGTCACCCCTCCACTTT. The V gene is TRBV2, the J gene TRBJ1-6; 8 nucleotides line up with TRBD1. The CDR3 extends over 16 amino acids. Germline CDR1 is SNHLY and CDR2 is FYNNEI. The V and J ends lost 1 base and 10 bases, in that order; junction bases with no gene match: 9.

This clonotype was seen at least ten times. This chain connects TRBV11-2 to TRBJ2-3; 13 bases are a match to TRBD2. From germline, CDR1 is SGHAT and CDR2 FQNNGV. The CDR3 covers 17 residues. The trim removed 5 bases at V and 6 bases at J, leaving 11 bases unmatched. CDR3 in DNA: TGTGCCAGCAGCCTAGGACTAGCGGGGGCCCATCCCGATACGCAGTATTTT. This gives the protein CASSLGLAGAHPDTQYF.